This T cell receptor (beta chain) was documented in a study of shared clonotypes between healthy human individuals. Sequencing used immunoSEQ multiplex PCR; TCRdb keeps in-frame clones, though not all of them. The table includes about 2.1 million clones, 93% detected once. Naive CD8 cells lacked CD45RO and underwent positive selection for CCR7, leaving out terminally differentiated effector memory CD45RA+ cells. Germline loops: CDR1 MDHEN, CDR2 SYDVKM. The CDR3 extends over 12 amino acids. V was shortened by 6 bases and J by 1 base, with 7 bases between the two germline ends. Remarks on this clone: This sample also contains other DNA sequences that code for the same CDR3.

The receptor comes from a man in his late teens or twenties in good health. Some clones in this sample may be carry-over from other donors' samples. The chain employs TRBV28 and TRBJ2-7, with D hard to call. Sequencing input: naive CD8+ T cells from PBMCs. CDR3 residues: CASRAGSYEQYF. In DNA form, the CDR3 reads TGTGCCAGCAGGGCAGGTTCCTACGAGCAGTACTTC.